This T cell receptor beta chain came from a study of T cell changes during pregnancy in multiple sclerosis. The assay was immunoSEQ multiplex PCR, and TCRdb's table has in-frame clones only and misses some. The sample carries around 60,000 clones, roughly nine tenths recorded once. The germline V gene has CDR1 SGHTS and CDR2 YDEGEE. The CDR3 runs to 15 residues. V lost 4 bases, J lost 7 bases, and 10 bases stayed unmatched. The chain joins TRBV5-8 to TRBJ2-7, with 11 bases that match TRBD2. Source: peripheral blood, taken in the first trimester of pregnancy. The receptor was derived from a female donor with multiple sclerosis, enrolled in a pregnancy study. The CDR3, as DNA: TGTGCCAGCAGCCTAGGGACTAGCGGACGATTGGAGCAGTACTTC. It encodes CASSLGTSGRLEQYF.